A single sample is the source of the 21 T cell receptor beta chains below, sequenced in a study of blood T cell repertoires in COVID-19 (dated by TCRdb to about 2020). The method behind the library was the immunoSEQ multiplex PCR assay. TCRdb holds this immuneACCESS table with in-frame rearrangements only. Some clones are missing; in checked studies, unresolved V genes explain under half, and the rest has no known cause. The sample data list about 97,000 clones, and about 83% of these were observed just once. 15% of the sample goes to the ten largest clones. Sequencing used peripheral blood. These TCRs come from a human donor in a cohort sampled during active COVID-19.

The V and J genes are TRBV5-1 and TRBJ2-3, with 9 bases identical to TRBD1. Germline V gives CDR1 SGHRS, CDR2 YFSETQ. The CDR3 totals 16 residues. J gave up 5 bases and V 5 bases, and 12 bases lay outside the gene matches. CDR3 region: CASSPIWDRDGDTQYF. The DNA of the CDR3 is TGCGCCAGCAGTCCTATATGGGACAGGGATGGAGATACGCAGTATTTT.

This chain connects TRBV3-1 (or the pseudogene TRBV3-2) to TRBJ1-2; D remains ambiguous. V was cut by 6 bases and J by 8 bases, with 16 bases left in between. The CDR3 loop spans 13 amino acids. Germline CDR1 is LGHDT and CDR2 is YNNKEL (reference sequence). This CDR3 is CASSPEVRVGYTF. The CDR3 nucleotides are TGTGCCAGCAGTCCAGAGGTACGGGTCGGCTACACCTTC.

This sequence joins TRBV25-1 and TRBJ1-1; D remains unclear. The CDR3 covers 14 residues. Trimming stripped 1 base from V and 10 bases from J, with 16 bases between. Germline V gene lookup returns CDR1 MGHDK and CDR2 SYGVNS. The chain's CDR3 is CASSEWEEPGRAFF. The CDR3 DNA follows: TGTGCCAGCAGTGAATGGGAGGAGCCTGGCCGAGCTTTCTTT.

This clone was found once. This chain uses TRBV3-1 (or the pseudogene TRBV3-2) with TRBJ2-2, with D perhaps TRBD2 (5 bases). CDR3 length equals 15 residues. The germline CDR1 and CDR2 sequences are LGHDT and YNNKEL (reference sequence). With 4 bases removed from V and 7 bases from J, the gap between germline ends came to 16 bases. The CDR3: CASSRPTTGNGELFF. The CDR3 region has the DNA TGTGCCAGCAGCCGCCCCACGACGGGGAACGGGGAGCTGTTTTTT.

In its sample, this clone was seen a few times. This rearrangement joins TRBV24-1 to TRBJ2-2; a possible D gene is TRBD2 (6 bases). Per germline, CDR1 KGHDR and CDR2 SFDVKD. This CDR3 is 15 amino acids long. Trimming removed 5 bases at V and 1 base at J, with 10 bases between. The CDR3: CATSVSGGNTGELFF. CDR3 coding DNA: TGTGCCACCAGTGTGTCCGGGGGGAACACCGGGGAGCTGTTTTTT.

CDR3 residues: CASSMSVNQPQHF. The CDR3 DNA reads TGTGCCAGTAGTATGTCAGTTAATCAGCCCCAGCATTTT. The rearrangement links TRBV19 to TRBJ1-5; D not certain. Between the trimmed V and J ends, which lost 3 bases and 4 bases, there was a span of 7 bases. The length of the CDR3 is 13 residues. Germline lookup yields CDR1 LNHDA and CDR2 SQIVND (reference sequence).

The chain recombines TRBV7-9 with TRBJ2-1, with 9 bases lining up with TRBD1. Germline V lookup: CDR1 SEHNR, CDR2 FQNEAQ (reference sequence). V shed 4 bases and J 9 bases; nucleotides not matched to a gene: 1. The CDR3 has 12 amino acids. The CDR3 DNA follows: TGTGCCAGCAGCTCACAGGGGGCTGAGCAGTTCTTC. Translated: CASSSQGAEQFF.

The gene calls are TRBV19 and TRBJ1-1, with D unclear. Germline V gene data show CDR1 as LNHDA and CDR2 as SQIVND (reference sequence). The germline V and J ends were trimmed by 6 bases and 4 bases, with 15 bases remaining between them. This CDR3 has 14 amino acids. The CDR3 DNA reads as TGTGCCAGTAGGTGGCGGTTCGGCGTCACTGAAGCTTTCTTT. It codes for CASRWRFGVTEAFF. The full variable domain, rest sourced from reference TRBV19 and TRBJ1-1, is DGGITQSPKYLFRKEGQNVTLSCEQNLNHDAMYWYRQDPGQGLRLIYYSQIVNDFQKGDIAEGYSVSREKKESFPLTVTSAQKNPTAFYLCASRWRFGVTEAFFGQGTRLTVV.

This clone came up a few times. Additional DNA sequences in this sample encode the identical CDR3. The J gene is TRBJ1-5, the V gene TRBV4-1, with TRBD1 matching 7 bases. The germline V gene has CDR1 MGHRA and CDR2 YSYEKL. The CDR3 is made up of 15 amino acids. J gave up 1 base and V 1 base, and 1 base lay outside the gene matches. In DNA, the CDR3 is TGCGCCAGCAGCCAAGCGACAGGGAGCAATCAGCCCCAGCATTTT. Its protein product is CASSQATGSNQPQHF.

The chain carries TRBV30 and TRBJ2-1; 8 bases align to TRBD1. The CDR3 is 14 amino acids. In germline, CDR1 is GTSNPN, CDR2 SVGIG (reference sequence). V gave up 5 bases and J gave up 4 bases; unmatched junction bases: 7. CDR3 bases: TGTGCCTGGGAACAAGACAGGGGTTACAATGAGCAGTTCTTC. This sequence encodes CAWEQDRGYNEQFF.

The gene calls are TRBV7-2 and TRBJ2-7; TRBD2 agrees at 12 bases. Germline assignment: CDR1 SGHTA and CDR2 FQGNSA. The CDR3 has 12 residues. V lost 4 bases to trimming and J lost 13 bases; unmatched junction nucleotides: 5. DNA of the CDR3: TGTGCCAGCAGCTCCACTAGCGGGGGGAGATACTTC. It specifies CASSSTSGGRYF.

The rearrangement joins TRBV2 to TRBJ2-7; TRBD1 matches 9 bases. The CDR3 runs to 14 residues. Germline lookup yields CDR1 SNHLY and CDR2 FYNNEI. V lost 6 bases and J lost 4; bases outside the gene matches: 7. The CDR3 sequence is CASSGTGRKYEQYF. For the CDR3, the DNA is TGTGCCAGCAGCGGGACAGGGAGAAAGTACGAGCAGTACTTC.

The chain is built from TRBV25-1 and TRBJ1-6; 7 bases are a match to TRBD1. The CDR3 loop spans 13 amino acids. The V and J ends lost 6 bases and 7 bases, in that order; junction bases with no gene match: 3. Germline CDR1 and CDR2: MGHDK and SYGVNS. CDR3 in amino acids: CASRTGTNSPLHF. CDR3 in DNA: TGTGCCAGCAGGACAGGGACCAATTCACCCCTCCACTTT.

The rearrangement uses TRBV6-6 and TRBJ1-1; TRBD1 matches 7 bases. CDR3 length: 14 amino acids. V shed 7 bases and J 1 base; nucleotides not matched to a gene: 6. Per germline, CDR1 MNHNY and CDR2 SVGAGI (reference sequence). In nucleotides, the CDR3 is TGTGCCAGCACGGAGGGGGCGAGGAACACTGAAGCTTTCTTT. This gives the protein CASTEGARNTEAFF.

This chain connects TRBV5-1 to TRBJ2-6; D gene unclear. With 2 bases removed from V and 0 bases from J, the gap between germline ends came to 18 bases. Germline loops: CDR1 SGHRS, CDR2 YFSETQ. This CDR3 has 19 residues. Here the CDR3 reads CASSLEGGSFRSGANVLTF. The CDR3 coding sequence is TGCGCCAGCAGCTTAGAAGGCGGTTCCTTCCGCTCTGGGGCCAACGTCCTGACTTTC.

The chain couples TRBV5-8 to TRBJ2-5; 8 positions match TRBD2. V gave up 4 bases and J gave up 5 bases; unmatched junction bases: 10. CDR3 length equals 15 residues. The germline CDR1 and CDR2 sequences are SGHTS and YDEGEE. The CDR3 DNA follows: TGTGCCAGCAGCCCCGGGAGGGAGGGCCAGGAGACCCAGTACTTC. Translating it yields CASSPGREGQETQYF. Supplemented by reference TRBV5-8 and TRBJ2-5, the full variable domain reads EAGVTQSPTHLIKTRGQQATLRCSPISGHTSVYWYQQALGLGLQFLLWYDEGEERNRGNFPPRFSGRQFPNYSSELNVNALELEDSALYLCASSPGREGQETQYFGPGTRLLVL.

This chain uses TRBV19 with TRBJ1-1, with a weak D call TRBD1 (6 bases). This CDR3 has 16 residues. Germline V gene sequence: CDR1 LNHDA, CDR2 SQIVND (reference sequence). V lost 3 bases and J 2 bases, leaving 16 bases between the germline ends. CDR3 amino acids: CASSIEQGPLNTEAFF. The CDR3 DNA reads TGTGCCAGTAGTATCGAACAGGGCCCTTTAAACACTGAAGCTTTCTTT.

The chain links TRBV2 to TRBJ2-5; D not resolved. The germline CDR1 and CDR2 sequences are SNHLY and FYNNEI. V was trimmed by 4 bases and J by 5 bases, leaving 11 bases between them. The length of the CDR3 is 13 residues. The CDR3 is CASSGVQWETQYF. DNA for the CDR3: TGTGCCAGCAGTGGTGTCCAGTGGGAGACCCAGTACTTC.

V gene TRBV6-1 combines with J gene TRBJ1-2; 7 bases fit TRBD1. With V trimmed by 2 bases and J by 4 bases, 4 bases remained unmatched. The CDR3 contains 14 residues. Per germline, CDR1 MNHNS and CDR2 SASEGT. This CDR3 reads CASSESGQSYGYTF. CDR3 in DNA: TGTGCCAGCAGTGAATCGGGACAGTCCTATGGCTACACCTTC.

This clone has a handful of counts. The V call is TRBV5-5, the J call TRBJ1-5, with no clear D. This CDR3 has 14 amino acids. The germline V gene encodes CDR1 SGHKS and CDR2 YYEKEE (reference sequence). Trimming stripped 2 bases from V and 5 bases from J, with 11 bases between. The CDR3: CASSLTVTDQPQHF. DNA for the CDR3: TGTGCCAGCAGCTTAACAGTCACGGATCAGCCCCAGCATTTT.

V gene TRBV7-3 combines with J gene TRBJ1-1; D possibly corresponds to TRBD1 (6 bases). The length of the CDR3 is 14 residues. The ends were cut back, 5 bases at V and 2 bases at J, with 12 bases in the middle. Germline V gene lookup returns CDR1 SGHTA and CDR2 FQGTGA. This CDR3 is CASSPGRGNTEAFF. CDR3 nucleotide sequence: TGTGCCAGCAGCCCCGGCAGGGGCAACACTGAAGCTTTCTTT.